Reported below is one TCR beta chain. What antigen it recognizes has not been identified. Nothing much larger sits one base from this clone, and base qualities are not available. These data come from a study of blood T cell repertoires in COVID-19 (dated by TCRdb to about 2020). For the study in its entirety: Collaborator samples came from the United States, Italy and Spain and covered acute and convalescent phases of COVID-19. The prospective study material was composed of cDNA or gDNA derived from T cells, B-cell-depleted T cells, or PBMCs. The dataset comprised deeply sampled blood TCRbeta repertoires from subjects exposed to, actively infected with, or recovered from COVID-19. The repertoires were released in a freely available public database intended as a resource for research on the immune response to SARS-CoV-2. The samples were drawn from two sources: the first 160 participants of the ongoing ImmuneRACE study, and fewer than 1,500 subjects contributed by 6 global collaborators. A de-identified subject ID, COVID-19 status, age in years and sex were almost always included in the sample metadata. Where available, HLA class I and class II types were taken from metadata supplied by the sample provider and were not determined by assay-based typing.

Results the study describes overall, beyond this receptor: The amount of clinical and demographic metadata varied by source and participant and was provided uncurated.

TCRbeta CDR3 regions were amplified from genomic DNA by means of the immunoSEQ Assay, a bias-controlled multiplex PCR. The paper's processing steps were these. Within the assay, amplification of reference gene primers was used to estimate how many nucleated cells each sample contained. To quantify the absolute abundance of each unique TCRbeta CDR3 rearrangement, sequence reads were collapsed and filtered. For each sample, productive Simpson clonality was calculated by taking the square root of Simpson's diversity index across productive rearrangements. What TCRdb holds here is the immuneACCESS table cut down to in-frame rearrangements. Part of the clones is not present; checked against another copy, under half of the missing clones reflect an unresolved V gene, and the others are unexplained. V and J calls plus clone size are reproduced from that table; the DNA served to infer D and trimming. In all, the sample holds approximately 97,000 clones, and about 88% of those were seen once. The ten most abundant clones make up roughly a sixth of the sample.

Collaborating institutions collected whole blood in K2EDTA tubes following their own protocols. Collaborator samples were shipped for TCRbeta analysis as frozen whole blood, isolated PBMCs, or DNA extracted from either sample type. Taken from cysteine to phenylalanine, the CDR3 has 11 residues. CDR3 DNA only is kept here, 33 bases in frame from base 1. The CDR1 and CDR2 encoded by the germline V gene (reference sequence) are LNHDA and SQIVND. V is shortened by 2 bases, J by 14 bases, and the region joining them spans 10 bases. This sequence was found in an elderly woman with acute or convalescent COVID-19. Specimen: peripheral blood. The chain is made from TRBV19 and TRBJ2-1; D gene: possibly TRBD2, on 6 matching bases. Read as DNA, the sequence is TGTGCCAGTAGTATACGGGACTGGAAGTTCTTC. Its translation reads: CASSIRDWKFF.